This TCR beta chain was recorded in a study of T cell responses to AZD1222 COVID-19 vaccine. About the study: It was second doses at about 4 or about 12 weeks that were pooled.

Sequencing was performed with immunoSEQ multiplex PCR; in TCRdb, only in-frame clones are kept and a portion is missing. This table has 130,000 or so clones, over 75% appearing once. General observations from the study: It should be noted that donors were predominantly white British and more often female, and clonal diversity was possibly underestimated. The repertoires were collected only after the peak T cell response. Nearly half of spike-specific TCRs reportedly go after variant regions that carry no mutations.

Details on this clone: Its antigen remains unknown.

With 4 bases removed from V and 4 bases from J, the gap between germline ends came to 11 bases. Germline V gives CDR1 MNHEY, CDR2 SVGEGT. There are 14 residues in the CDR3. The source of this sequence is an adult in good health. The rearrangement uses TRBV6-2 or TRBV6-3 and TRBJ1-5; D is unresolved. The source material was peripheral blood, sampled on day 0 of AZD1222 vaccination. CDR3 sequence: CASSSGSLNQPQHF. As DNA, the CDR3 is TGTGCCAGCAGTTCCGGGTCATTAAATCAGCCCCAGCATTTT.